Included here is one T cell receptor (beta chain) sequence, with context. Antigen specificity is unknown. This specimen belongs to a study of graft-versus-host responses after intestinal transplantation. Study-level background: Grafts were multivisceral, liver-intestinal, or isolated intestinal. Findings of the study overall: The highest levels of circulating GvH clones went along with early declines in HvG clones after transplant.

Only in-frame clones appear in the TCRdb table, and some are missing; sequencing was by immunoSEQ multiplex PCR. The table lists under 90,000 clones, 80% to 95% of them singletons, with less than 0.45% in the top ten. This CDR3 is 15 amino acids long. CDR1 SGDLS and CDR2 YYNGEE come from the germline V gene. V gave up 4 bases and J gave up 8 bases; unmatched junction bases: 9. The receptor's source is a human donor who was the organ donor for an intestinal transplant. The sample was unstimulated CD4+ T cells sorted from spleen or lymph node cells, taken before transplant. The chain carries TRBV9 and TRBJ1-2, with 12 positions matching TRBD1. CDR3 DNA: TGTGCCAGCAGCTTAATTGGGACAGGGGGCGCCGGCTACACCTTC. Translating it yields CASSLIGTGGAGYTF.